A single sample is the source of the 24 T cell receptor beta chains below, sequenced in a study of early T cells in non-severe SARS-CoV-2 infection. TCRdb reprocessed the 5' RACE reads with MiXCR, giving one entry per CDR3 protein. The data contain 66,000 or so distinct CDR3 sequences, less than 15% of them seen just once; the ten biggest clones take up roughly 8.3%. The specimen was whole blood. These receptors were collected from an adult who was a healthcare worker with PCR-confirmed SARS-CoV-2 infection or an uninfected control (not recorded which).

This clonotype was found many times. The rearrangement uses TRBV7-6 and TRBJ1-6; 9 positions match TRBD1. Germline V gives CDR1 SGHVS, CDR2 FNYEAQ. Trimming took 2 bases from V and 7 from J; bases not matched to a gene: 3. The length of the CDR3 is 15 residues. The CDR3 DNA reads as TGTGCCAGCAGCTTACAACAGGGGGCGAATTCACCCCTCCACTTT. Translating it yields CASSLQQGANSPLHF.

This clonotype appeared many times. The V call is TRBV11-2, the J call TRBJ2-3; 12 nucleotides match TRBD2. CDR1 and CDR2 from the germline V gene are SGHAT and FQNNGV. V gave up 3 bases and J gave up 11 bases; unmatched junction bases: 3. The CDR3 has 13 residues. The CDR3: CASSLETSGRQYF. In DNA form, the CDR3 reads TGTGCCAGCAGCTTGGAGACTAGCGGGAGGCAGTATTTT.

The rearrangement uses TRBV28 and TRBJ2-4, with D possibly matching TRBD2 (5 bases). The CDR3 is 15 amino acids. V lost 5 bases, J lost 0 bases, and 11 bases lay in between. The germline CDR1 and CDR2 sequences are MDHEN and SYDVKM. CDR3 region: CASSPGFLAKNIQYF. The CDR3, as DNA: TGTGCCAGCAGTCCGGGGTTCCTAGCCAAAAACATTCAGTACTTC.

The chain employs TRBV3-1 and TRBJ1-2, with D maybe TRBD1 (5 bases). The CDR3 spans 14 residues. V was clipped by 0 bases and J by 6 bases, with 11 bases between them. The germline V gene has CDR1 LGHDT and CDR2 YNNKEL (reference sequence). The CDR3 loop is CASSQERGINGYTF. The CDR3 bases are TGTGCCAGCAGCCAAGAGCGGGGGATTAATGGCTACACCTTC.

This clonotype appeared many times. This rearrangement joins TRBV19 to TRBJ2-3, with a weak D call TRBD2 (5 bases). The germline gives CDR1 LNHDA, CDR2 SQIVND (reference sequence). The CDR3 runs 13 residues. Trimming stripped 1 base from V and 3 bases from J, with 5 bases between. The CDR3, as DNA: TGTGCCAGTAGTATAGGAGGGACAGATACGCAGTATTTT. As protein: CASSIGGTDTQYF. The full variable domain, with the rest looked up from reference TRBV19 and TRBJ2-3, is DGGITQSPKYLFRKEGQNVTLSCEQNLNHDAMYWYRQDPGQGLRLIYYSQIVNDFQKGDIAEGYSVSREKKESFPLTVTSAQKNPTAFYLCASSIGGTDTQYFGPGTRLTVL.

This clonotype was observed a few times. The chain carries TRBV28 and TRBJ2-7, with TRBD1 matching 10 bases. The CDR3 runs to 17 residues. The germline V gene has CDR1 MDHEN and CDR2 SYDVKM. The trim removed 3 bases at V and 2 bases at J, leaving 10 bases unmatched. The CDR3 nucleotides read TGTGCCAGCAGTTTCCGTTGGAGAGGGACAGGGGCCTACGAGCAGTACTTC. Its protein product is CASSFRWRGTGAYEQYF.

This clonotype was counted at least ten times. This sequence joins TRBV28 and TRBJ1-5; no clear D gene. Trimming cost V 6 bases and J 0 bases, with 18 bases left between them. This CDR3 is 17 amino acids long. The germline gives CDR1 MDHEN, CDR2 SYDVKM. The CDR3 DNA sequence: TGTGCCAGCAGACCCCCCGCGGGGATTGGTAGCAATCAGCCCCAGCATTTT. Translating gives CASRPPAGIGSNQPQHF.

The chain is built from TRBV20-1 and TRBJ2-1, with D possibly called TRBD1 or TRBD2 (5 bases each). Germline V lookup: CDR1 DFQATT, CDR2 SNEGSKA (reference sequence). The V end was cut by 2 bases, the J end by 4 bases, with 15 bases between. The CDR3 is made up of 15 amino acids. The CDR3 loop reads CSARLGNAGYNEQFF. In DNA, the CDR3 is TGCAGTGCTAGACTCGGGAATGCAGGGTACAATGAGCAGTTCTTC.

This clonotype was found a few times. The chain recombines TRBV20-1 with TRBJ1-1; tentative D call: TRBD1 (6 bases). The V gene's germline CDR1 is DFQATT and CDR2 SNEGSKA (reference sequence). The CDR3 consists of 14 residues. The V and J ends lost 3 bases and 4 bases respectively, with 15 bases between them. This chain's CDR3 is CSASRDTRATEAFF. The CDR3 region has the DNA TGCAGTGCTAGTCGGGACACCAGGGCCACTGAAGCTTTCTTT.

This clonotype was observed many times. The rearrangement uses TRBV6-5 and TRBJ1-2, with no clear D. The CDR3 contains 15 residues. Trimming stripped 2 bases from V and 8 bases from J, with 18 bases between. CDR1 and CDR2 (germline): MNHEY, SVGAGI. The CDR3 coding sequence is TGTGCCAGCAGTTACGAGGACCCCCTCCGGGGAGGCTACACCTTC. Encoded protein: CASSYEDPLRGGYTF.

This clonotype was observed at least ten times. The CDR3 DNA sequence: TGTGCCACCATGACCGGGACAGGTTACTACGAGCAGTACTTC. Translating it yields CATMTGTGYYEQYF. The chain couples TRBV28 to TRBJ2-7; TRBD1 agrees at 8 bases. The CDR3 consists of 14 residues. The V gene's germline CDR1 is MDHEN and CDR2 SYDVKM. V lost 10 bases and J lost 3; bases outside the gene matches: 11.

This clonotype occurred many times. The CDR3 DNA sequence: TGCAGTGCTAGAGATTGGGTGGCGGGCAGGAACACTGAAGCTTTCTTT. Protein: CSARDWVAGRNTEAFF. The chain employs TRBV20-1 and TRBJ1-1; D is uncertain. CDR1 is DFQATT, CDR2 SNEGSKA, per germline (reference sequence). The ends were cut back, 0 bases at V and 1 base at J, with 15 bases in the middle. The CDR3 loop spans 16 amino acids.

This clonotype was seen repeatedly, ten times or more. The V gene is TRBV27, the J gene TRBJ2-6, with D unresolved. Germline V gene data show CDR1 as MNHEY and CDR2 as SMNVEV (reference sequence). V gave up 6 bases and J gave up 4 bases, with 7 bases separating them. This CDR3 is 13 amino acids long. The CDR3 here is CASRVGGANVLTF. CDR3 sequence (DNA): TGTGCCAGCAGAGTAGGAGGGGCCAACGTCCTGACTTTC.

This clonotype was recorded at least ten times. The CDR3 sequence is CSAAGQETQYF. As DNA, the CDR3 is TGCAGTGCTGCAGGACAAGAGACCCAGTACTTC. The V and J genes are TRBV20-1 and TRBJ2-5; D gene ambiguous. Germline V gene sequence: CDR1 DFQATT, CDR2 SNEGSKA (reference sequence). V lost 5 bases to trimming and J lost 2 bases, with 6 bases between them. CDR3 size: 11 residues.

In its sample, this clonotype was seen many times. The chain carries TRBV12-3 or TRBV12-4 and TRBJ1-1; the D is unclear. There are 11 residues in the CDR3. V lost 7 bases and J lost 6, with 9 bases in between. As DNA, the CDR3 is TGTGCCAGCACCCGAGCCGCTGAAGCTTTCTTT. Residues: CASTRAAEAFF.

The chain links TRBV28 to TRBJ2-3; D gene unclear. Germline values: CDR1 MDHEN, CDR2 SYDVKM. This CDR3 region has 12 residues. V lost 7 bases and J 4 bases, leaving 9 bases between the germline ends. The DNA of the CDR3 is TGTGCCAGCACCGGAAACGCAGATACGCAGTATTTT. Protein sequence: CASTGNADTQYF.

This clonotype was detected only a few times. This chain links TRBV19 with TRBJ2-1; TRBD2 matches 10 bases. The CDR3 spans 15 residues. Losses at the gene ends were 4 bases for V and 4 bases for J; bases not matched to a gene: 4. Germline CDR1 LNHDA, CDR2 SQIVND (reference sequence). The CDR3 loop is CASSRGTSVYNEQFF. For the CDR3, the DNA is TGTGCCAGTAGTAGGGGGACTAGCGTGTACAATGAGCAGTTCTTC.

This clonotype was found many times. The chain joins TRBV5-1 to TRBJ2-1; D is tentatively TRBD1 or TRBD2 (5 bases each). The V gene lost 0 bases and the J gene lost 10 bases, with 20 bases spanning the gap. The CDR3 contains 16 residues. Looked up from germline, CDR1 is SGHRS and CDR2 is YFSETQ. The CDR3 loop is CASSLAGTALHGEQFF. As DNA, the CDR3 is TGCGCCAGCAGCTTGGCCGGGACGGCTTTGCACGGGGAGCAGTTCTTC.

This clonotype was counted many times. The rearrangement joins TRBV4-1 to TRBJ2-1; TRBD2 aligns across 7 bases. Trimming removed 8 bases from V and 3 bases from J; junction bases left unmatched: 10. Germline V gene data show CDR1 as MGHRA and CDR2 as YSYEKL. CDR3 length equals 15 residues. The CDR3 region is CASSPRSGIYNEQFF. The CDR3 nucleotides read TGCGCCAGCTCTCCTCGGAGCGGGATCTACAATGAGCAGTTCTTC.

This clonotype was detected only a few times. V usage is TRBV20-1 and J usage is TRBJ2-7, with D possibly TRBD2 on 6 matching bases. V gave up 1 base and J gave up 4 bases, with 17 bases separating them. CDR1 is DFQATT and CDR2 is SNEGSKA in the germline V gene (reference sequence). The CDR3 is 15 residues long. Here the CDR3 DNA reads TGCAGTGCTAGAGGGAACGGGAGTCCCAGTTACGAGCAGTACTTC. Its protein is CSARGNGSPSYEQYF.

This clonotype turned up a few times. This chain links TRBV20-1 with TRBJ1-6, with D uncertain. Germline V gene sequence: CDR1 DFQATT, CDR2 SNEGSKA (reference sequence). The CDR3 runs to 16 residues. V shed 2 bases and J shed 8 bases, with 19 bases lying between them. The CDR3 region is CSARTTGSQKDSPLHF. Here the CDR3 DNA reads TGCAGTGCTAGAACTACCGGGAGTCAGAAGGATTCACCCCTCCACTTT.

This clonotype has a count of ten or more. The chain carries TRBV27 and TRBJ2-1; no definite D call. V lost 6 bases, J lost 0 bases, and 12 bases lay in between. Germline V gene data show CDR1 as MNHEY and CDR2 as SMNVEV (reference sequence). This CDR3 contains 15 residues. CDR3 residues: CASSRGRSSYNEQFF. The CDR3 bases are TGTGCCAGCAGCCGCGGACGGAGCTCCTACAATGAGCAGTTCTTC.

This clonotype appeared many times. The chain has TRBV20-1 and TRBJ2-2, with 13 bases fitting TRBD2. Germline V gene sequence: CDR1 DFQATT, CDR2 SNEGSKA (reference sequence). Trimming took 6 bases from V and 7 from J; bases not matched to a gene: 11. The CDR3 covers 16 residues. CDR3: CSANDWTSGSSGELFF. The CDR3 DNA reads TGCAGTGCGAACGACTGGACTAGCGGGAGTAGCGGGGAGCTGTTTTTT.

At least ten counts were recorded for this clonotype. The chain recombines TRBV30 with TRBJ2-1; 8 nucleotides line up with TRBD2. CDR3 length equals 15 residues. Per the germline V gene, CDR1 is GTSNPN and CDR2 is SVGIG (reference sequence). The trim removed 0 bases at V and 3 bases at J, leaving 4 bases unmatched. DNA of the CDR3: TGTGCCTGGAGTGTATATAGCGGGAACTACAATGAGCAGTTCTTC. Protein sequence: CAWSVYSGNYNEQFF.